The 16 T cell receptor beta chains given below trace back to one sample, sequenced in a study of blood T cell repertoires in COVID-19. Profiling relied on immunoSEQ multiplex PCR, and the TCRdb table lists in-frame clones only, not all of them. The sample shows 150,000 to 200,000 clones, more than 75% of them seen only once. Material: peripheral blood. These receptors all come from a man aged 18 to 30 with active or convalescent COVID-19.

The rearrangement links TRBV5-1 to TRBJ2-1; 14 nucleotides line up with TRBD2. The V gene's germline CDR1 is SGHRS and CDR2 YFSETQ. Trimming removed 4 bases from V and 9 bases from J; junction bases left unmatched: 9. This CDR3 is built from 16 residues. The CDR3 DNA reads as TGCGCCAGCAGCACTGTGGGACTAGCGGGAGTTGGTGAGCAGTTCTTC. Translated: CASSTVGLAGVGEQFF.

J is TRBJ1-5 and V is TRBV10-3; D is ambiguous. Germline V lookup: CDR1 ENHRY, CDR2 SYGVKD. The CDR3 totals 16 residues. Deletions cut 0 bases from V and 4 bases from J, with 13 bases between. CDR3 DNA sequence: TGTGCCATCAGTGAGTCGGGCGTTTCGGGAAATCAGCCCCAGCATTTT. It codes for CAISESGVSGNQPQHF.

The chain couples TRBV5-1 to TRBJ2-1; TRBD2 matches 8 bases. CDR1 is SGHRS and CDR2 is YFSETQ in the germline V gene. The CDR3 extends over 14 amino acids. Unmatched junction bases numbered 4, after V lost 0 bases and J lost 8 bases. Here the CDR3 DNA reads TGCGCCAGCAGCTTGGGGGGACTAGAATATGAGCAGTTCTTC. Its translation is CASSLGGLEYEQFF.

The chain carries TRBV2 and TRBJ2-3; D unresolved. Trimming cost V 3 bases and J 6 bases, with 13 bases left between them. The CDR3 loop spans 14 amino acids. Germline V CDR1 and CDR2: SNHLY, FYNNEI. DNA of the CDR3: TGTGCCAGCAGTGATGGAGTGAACTTGGATACGCAGTATTTT. It translates to CASSDGVNLDTQYF.

This clone was seen just once. The chain couples TRBV28 to TRBJ2-7; TRBD2 matches 7 bases. Looked up from germline, CDR1 is MDHEN and CDR2 is SYDVKM. CDR3 size: 13 residues. With 7 bases clipped from V and 1 base from J, the junction kept 4 bases outside the gene matches. As DNA, the CDR3 is TGTGCCAGCATCCGGGGAGGGTCCTACGAGCAGTACTTC. Amino acid sequence: CASIRGGSYEQYF.

The rearrangement links TRBV6-6 to TRBJ2-1, with 10 bases aligning to TRBD2. The CDR3 runs to 15 residues. V dropped 6 bases and J dropped 2; count of bases not matched to a gene: 4. Germline CDR1 and CDR2: MNHNY and SVGAGI (reference sequence). The CDR3 loop reads CASSSSGGAYNEQFF. CDR3 in DNA: TGTGCCAGCAGCTCTAGCGGGGGCGCCTACAATGAGCAGTTCTTC.

The chain uses TRBV28 and TRBJ1-6; D gene uncertain. The V end lost 3 bases, the J end lost 6 bases, and 9 bases lay between the germline ends. The CDR3 is 14 residues long. Germline lookup yields CDR1 MDHEN and CDR2 SYDVKM. CDR3 sequence: CASSLFRGNSPLHF. CDR3 DNA sequence: TGTGCCAGCAGTTTGTTTCGGGGTAATTCACCCCTCCACTTT.

The V call is TRBV4-2, the J call TRBJ2-1, with D unresolved. The CDR3 spans 15 residues. V lost 1 base and J 4 bases, leaving 11 bases between the germline ends. Germline CDR1 reads LGHNA; CDR2 reads YNFKEQ. The CDR3 coding sequence is TGTGCCAGCAGCCAAGGCAGCGCAAATTACAATGAGCAGTTCTTC. This codes for CASSQGSANYNEQFF.

The chain links TRBV2 to TRBJ1-5; 7 positions match TRBD1. CDR3 size: 14 residues. Germline CDR1 SNHLY, CDR2 FYNNEI. J was trimmed by 5 bases and V by 2 bases; bases with no gene match: 3. The chain's CDR3 is CASSETGEDQPQHF. The CDR3 DNA reads TGTGCCAGCAGTGAAACAGGGGAGGATCAGCCCCAGCATTTT.

This clone was observed a handful of times. The chain is built from TRBV10-3 and TRBJ1-5, with 11 bases fitting TRBD1. The CDR3 sequence is 15 residues long. The germline V gene encodes CDR1 ENHRY and CDR2 SYGVKD. Trimming removed 2 bases from V and 5 bases from J; junction bases left unmatched: 2. This CDR3 reads CAISEPGQGDQPQHF. The CDR3 coding sequence is TGTGCCATCAGTGAGCCGGGACAGGGGGATCAGCCCCAGCATTTT.

V and J are TRBV23-1 and TRBJ2-5, with D hard to call. TRBV23-1 is labeled an ORF, and its function is uncertain. Trimming took off 6 bases at V and 9 bases at J, with 14 bases between the two ends. The CDR3 has 12 amino acids. The CDR3, as DNA: TGCGCCAGCAGGGCTCCCCGCGGCTCCCAGTACTTC. This encodes CASRAPRGSQYF.

The chain couples TRBV5-6 to TRBJ1-2; 10 bases line up with TRBD1. This CDR3 spans 15 amino acids. J gave up 1 base and V 5 bases, and 5 bases lay outside the gene matches. Germline V gene data show CDR1 as SGHDT and CDR2 as YYEEEE. Here the CDR3 reads CASSFRTGGNYGYTF. The CDR3 nucleotides are TGTGCCAGCAGTTTTAGGACAGGGGGTAACTATGGCTACACCTTC.

V usage is TRBV5-1 and J usage is TRBJ1-6; D gene unclear. The germline V gene encodes CDR1 SGHRS and CDR2 YFSETQ. V dropped 0 bases and J dropped 5 bases, with 6 bases sitting between them. The CDR3 spans 14 residues. CDR3 coding DNA: TGCGCCAGCAGCTTGGGGGGAGATAATTCACCCCTCCACTTT. Amino acids: CASSLGGDNSPLHF. The variable domain in full, completed from reference TRBV5-1 and TRBJ1-6, reads KAGVTQTPRYLIKTRGQQVTLSCSPISGHRSVSWYQQTPGQGLQFLFEYFSETQRNKGNFPGRFSGRQFSNSRSEMNVSTLELGDSALYLCASSLGGDNSPLHFGNGTRLTVT.

Here the CDR3 reads CASSLGLAETQYF. CDR3 DNA sequence: TGTGCCAGCAGCCTGGGACTAGCGGAGACCCAGTACTTC. The gene calls are TRBV6-5 and TRBJ2-5; 10 nucleotides align to TRBD2. The ends lost 6 bases at V and 5 bases at J; junction bases unmatched: 3. The germline V gene has CDR1 MNHEY and CDR2 SVGAGI. This CDR3 has 13 amino acids.

V gene TRBV3-1 (or the pseudogene TRBV3-2) combines with J gene TRBJ2-3; 9 nucleotides line up with TRBD1. The CDR3 is made up of 15 amino acids. Per the germline V gene, CDR1 is LGHDT and CDR2 is YNNKEL (reference sequence). V lost 6 bases and J lost 6; bases outside the gene matches: 10. The CDR3, as DNA: TGTGCCAGCAGGCCCGGGACAGGGCACTTGGATACGCAGTATTTT. Protein product: CASRPGTGHLDTQYF.

V and J are TRBV5-4 and TRBJ2-2; D unclear. The CDR3 totals 14 residues. The V gene's germline CDR1 is SGHNT and CDR2 YYREEE (reference sequence). With 0 bases removed from V and 1 base from J, the gap between germline ends came to 4 bases. CDR3 sequence (DNA): TGTGCCAGCAGCTTGGCCGTGAACACCGGGGAGCTGTTTTTT. Residues: CASSLAVNTGELFF. Using reference TRBV5-4 and TRBJ2-2 for the parts outside the CDR3, the full variable domain is ETGVTQSPTHLIKTRGQQVTLRCSSQSGHNTVSWYQQALGQGPQFIFQYYREEENGRGNFPPRFSGLQFPNYSSELNVNALELDDSALYLCASSLAVNTGELFFGEGSRLTVL.